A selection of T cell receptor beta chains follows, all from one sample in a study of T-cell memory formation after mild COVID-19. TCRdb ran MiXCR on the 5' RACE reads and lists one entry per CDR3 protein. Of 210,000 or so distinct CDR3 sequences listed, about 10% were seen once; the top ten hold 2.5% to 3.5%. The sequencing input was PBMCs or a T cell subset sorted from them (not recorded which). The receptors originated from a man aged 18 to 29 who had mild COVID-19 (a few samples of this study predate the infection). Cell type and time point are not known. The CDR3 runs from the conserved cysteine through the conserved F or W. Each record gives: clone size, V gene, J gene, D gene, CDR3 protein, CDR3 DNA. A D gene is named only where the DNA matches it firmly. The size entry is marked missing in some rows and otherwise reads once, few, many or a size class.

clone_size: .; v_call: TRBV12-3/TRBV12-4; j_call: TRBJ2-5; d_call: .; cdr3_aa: CASRGPQETQYF; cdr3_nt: TGTGCCAGCAGGGGACCCCAAGAGACCCAGTACTTC
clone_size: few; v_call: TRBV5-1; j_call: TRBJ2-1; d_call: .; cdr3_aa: CASSMDSYNEQFF; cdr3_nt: TGCGCCAGCAGCATGGACAGCTACAATGAGCAGTTCTTC
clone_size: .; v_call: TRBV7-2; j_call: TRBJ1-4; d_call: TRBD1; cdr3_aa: CASSISGTGGEKLFF; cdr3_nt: TGTGCCAGCAGCATATCCGGGACAGGGGGTGAAAAACTGTTTTTT
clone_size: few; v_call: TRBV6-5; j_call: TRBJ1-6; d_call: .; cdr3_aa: CASSAPGQGRRSPLHF; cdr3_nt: TGTGCCAGCAGTGCGCCGGGGCAGGGTAGGAGGTCACCCCTCCACTTT
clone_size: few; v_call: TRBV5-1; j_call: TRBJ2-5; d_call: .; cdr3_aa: CASSLGQQQETQYF; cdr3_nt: TGCGCCAGCAGCTTGGGGCAGCAACAAGAGACCCAGTACTTC
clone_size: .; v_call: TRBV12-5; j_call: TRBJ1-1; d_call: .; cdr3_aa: CASGLDLEAFF; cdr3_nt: TGTGCTAGTGGTTTGGACCTAGAAGCTTTCTTT
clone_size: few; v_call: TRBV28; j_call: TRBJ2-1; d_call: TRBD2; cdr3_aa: CASRLLAGAYNEQFF; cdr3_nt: TGTGCCAGCAGACTGCTAGCGGGGGCTTACAATGAGCAGTTCTTC
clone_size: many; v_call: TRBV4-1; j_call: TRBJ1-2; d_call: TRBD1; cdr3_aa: CASSPLGDRGRKGYTF; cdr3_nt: TGCGCCAGCAGCCCACTAGGGGACAGGGGGCGAAAGGGCTACACCTTC
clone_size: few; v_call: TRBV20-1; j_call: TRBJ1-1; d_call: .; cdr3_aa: CSAEKGLLTEAFF; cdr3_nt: TGCAGTGCCGAGAAGGGACTCCTGACTGAAGCTTTCTTT
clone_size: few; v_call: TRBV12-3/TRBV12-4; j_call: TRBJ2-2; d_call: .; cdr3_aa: CASRGWRYSGELFF; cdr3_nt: TGTGCCAGCAGGGGTTGGCGGTACTCCGGGGAGCTGTTTTTT
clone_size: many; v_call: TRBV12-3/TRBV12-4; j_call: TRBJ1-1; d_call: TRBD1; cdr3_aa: CASSSGQGRGSTEAFF; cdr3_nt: TGTGCCAGCAGCTCCGGACAGGGAAGAGGTTCGACTGAAGCTTTCTTT
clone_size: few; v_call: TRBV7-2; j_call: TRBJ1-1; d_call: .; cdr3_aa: CASSSTGTMNTEAFF; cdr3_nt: TGTGCCAGCAGCTCAACAGGGACCATGAACACTGAAGCTTTCTTT
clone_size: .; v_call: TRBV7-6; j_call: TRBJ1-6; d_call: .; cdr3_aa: CASSLAFGADYNSPLHF; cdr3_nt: TGTGCCAGCAGCTTAGCGTTTGGAGCTGATTACAATTCACCCCTCCACTTT
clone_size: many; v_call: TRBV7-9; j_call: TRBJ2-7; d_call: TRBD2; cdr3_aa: CASSEPGGSYEQYF; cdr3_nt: TGTGCCAGCAGCGAGCCGGGGGGGTCCTACGAGCAGTACTTC
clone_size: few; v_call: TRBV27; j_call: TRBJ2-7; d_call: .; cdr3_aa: CASSYQDTYEQYF; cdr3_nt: TGTGCCAGCAGTTATCAGGATACCTACGAGCAGTACTTC
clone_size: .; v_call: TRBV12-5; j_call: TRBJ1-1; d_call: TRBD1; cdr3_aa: CASGFIQGGIGEAFF; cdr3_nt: TGTGCTAGTGGTTTCATACAGGGGGGGATTGGTGAAGCTTTCTTT
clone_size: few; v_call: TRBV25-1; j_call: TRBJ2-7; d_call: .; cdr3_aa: CASSETTGREQYF; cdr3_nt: TGTGCCAGCAGTGAAACTACAGGGCGCGAGCAGTACTTC
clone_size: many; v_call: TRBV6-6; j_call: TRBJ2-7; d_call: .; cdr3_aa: CASSYSRTAAYEQYF; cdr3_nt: TGTGCCAGCAGTTACTCGAGGACAGCGGCCTACGAGCAGTACTTC
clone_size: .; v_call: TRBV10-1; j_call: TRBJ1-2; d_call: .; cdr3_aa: CASSPKLDGRYGYTF; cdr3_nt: TGCGCCAGCAGTCCCAAACTGGACGGGCGCTATGGCTACACCTTC
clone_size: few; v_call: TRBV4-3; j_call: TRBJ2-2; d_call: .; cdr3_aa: CASSPGPSNTGELFF; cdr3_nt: TGCGCCAGCAGCCCGGGACCCTCGAACACCGGGGAGCTGTTTTTT
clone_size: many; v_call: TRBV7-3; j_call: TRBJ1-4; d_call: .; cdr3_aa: CASSGNSATNEKLFF; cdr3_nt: TGTGCCAGCAGCGGTAACAGCGCAACTAATGAAAAACTGTTTTTT
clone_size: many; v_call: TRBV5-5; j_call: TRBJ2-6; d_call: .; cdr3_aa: CASSLSGSGANVLTF; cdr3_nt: TGTGCCAGCAGCTTGTCCGGCTCTGGGGCCAACGTCCTGACTTTC
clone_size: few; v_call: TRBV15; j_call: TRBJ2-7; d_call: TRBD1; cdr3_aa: CATSADRVGEQYF; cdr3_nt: TGTGCCACCAGCGCCGACAGGGTAGGCGAGCAGTACTTC
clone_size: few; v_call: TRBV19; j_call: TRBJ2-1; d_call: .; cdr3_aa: CASSTGKGTYNEQFF; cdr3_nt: TGTGCCAGTAGTACAGGGAAGGGCACCTACAATGAGCAGTTCTTC
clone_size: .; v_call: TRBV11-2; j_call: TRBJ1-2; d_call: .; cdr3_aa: CASSLDGTVSYGYTF; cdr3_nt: TGTGCCAGCAGCTTAGACGGGACGGTATCCTATGGCTACACCTTC
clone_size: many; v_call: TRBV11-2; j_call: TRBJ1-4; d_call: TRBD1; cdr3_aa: CASSAQGGNNEKLFF; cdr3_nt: TGTGCCAGCAGTGCCCAGGGGGGGAATAATGAAAAACTGTTTTTT
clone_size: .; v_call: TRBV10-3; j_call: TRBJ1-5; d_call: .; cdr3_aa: CATRGGDNQPQHF; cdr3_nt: TGTGCTACGCGTGGGGGTGACAATCAGCCCCAGCATTTT
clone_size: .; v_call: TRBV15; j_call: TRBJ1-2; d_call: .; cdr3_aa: CATSPRTDDGYTF; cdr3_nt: TGTGCCACCAGCCCACGGACAGATGATGGCTACACCTTC
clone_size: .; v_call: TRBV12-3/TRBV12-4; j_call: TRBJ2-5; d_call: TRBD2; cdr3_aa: CASSSWTSGGVETQYF; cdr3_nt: TGTGCCAGCAGTTCCTGGACTAGCGGGGGGGTGGAGACCCAGTACTTC
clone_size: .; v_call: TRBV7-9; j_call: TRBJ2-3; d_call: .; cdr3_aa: CASSLPLGDTQYF; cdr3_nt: TGTGCCAGCAGCCTCCCATTAGGTGATACGCAGTATTTT
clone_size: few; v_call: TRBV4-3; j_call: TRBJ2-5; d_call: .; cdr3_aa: CASSQDRAGHSIGATQYF; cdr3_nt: TGCGCCAGCAGCCAAGATCGGGCAGGGCACTCTATAGGGGCGACCCAGTACTTC
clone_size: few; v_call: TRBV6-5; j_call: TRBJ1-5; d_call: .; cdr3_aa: CASQQGGNQPQHF; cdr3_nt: TGTGCCAGCCAGCAGGGAGGCAATCAGCCCCAGCATTTT
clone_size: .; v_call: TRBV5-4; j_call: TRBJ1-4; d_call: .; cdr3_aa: CASSPGPNEKLFF; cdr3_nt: TGTGCCAGCAGCCCCGGGCCCAATGAAAAACTGTTTTTT
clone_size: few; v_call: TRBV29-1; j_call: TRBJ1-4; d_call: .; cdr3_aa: CSAGQGLGEKLFF; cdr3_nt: TGCAGCGCTGGGCAGGGACTCGGTGAAAAACTGTTTTTT
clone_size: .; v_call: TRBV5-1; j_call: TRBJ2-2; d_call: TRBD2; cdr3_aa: CASSQGLAGVAGELFF; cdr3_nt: TGCGCCAGCAGCCAGGGACTAGCGGGGGTCGCCGGGGAGCTGTTTTTT
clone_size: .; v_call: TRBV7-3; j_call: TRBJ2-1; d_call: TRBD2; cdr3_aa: CASSPRLAQPNEQFF; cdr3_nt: TGTGCCAGCAGCCCCCGACTAGCGCAACCCAATGAGCAGTTCTTC
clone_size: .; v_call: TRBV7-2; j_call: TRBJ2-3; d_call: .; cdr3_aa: CASSLDGQSPDTQYF; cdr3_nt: TGTGCCAGCAGCTTAGACGGACAGTCCCCAGATACGCAGTATTTT
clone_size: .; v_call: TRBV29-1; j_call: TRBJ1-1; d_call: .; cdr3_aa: CSARGLFVTEAFF; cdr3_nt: TGCAGCGCGAGGGGCCTGTTCGTCACTGAAGCTTTCTTT
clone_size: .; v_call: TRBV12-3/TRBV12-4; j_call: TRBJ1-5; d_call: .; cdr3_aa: CASSLKPNQPQHF; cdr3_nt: TGTGCCAGCAGTTTAAAACCCAATCAGCCCCAGCATTTT
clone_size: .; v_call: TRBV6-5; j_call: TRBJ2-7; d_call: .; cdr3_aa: CASSLQAPGGYEQYF; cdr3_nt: TGTGCCAGCAGTTTACAGGCCCCCGGGGGCTACGAGCAGTACTTC
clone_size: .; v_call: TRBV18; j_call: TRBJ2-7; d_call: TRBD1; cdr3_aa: CASSPFQGADEQYF; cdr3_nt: TGTGCCAGCTCACCATTTCAGGGGGCTGATGAGCAGTACTTC
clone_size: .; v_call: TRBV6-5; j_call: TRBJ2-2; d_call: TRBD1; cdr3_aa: CASSSGTVGTGELFF; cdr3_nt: TGTGCCAGCAGTTCCGGGACAGTTGGCACCGGGGAGCTGTTTTTT
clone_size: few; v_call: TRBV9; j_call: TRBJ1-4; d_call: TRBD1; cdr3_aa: CASSRRQGSNEKLFF; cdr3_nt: TGTGCCAGCAGCAGGCGACAGGGCTCTAATGAAAAACTGTTTTTT
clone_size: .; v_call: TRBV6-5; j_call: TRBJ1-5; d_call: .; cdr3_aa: CASHSLGTANQPQHF; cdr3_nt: TGTGCCTCCCATTCCTTAGGAACAGCAAATCAGCCCCAGCATTTT
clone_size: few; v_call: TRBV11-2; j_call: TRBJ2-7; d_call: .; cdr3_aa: CASSPITGQRKSYEQYF; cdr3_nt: TGTGCCAGCAGCCCTATTACAGGACAGAGAAAATCCTACGAGCAGTACTTC